This T cell receptor beta chain was captured in a study of T cell repertoires in cytomegalovirus infection. The wider study: Carrying CMV and the relevant HLA type showed in public TCR beta signatures.

Comment on this clonotype: Its specificity is unknown.

Germline V gene sequence: CDR1 DFQATT, CDR2 SNEGSKA (reference sequence). Trimming took 0 bases from V and 0 from J, leaving 12 bases between them. The CDR3 totals 16 residues. Notes on the study in general: Dominant in the ex vivo response were TCR beta clonotypes restricted by HLA-C and specific for CMV. Cumulative frequency (of public TCR beta family members) identified carriers of CMV plus the relevant HLA.

TCRdb independently ran MiXCR on the reads; one entry per CDR3 protein. The sample gives roughly 230,000 distinct CDR3 sequences, about 15% of which show up once; about 45% is in the top ten. The sample taken for sequencing was CD8+ T cells from PBMCs. V usage is TRBV20-1 and J usage is TRBJ1-3; D might be TRBD1 (5 bases). The source is a human donor in good health (CMV status not recorded). Some clones in this sample may be carry-over from other donors' samples. The CDR3 here is CSARDWGDDSGNTIYF. The CDR3 bases are TGCAGTGCTAGAGATTGGGGGGACGACTCTGGAAACACCATATATTTT.